The present entry profiles one TCR beta chain with its context. Germline CDR1 and CDR2: SGHRS and YFSETQ. The V end was cut by 4 bases, the J end by 0 bases, with 13 bases between. This CDR3 is 15 amino acids long. Assay used: immunoSEQ multiplex PCR; TCRdb lists only in-frame clones, some missing. The sample has under 250,000 clones; roughly 90% are singletons. This sample stems from a study of cytomegalovirus exposure and HLA in healthy donors. Input material: PBMCs. V gene TRBV5-1 combines with J gene TRBJ1-2, with a weak D call TRBD1 (5 bases). The TCR originated in a man younger than 35 in good health and CMV-seropositive. CDR3: CASSVAQGTNYGYTF. DNA for the CDR3: TGCGCCAGCAGCGTGGCGCAGGGAACTAACTATGGCTACACCTTC. The full variable domain, in which reference TRBV5-1 and TRBJ1-2 provide the parts outside the CDR3, is KAGVTQTPRYLIKTRGQQVTLSCSPISGHRSVSWYQQTPGQGLQFLFEYFSETQRNKGNFPGRFSGRQFSNSRSEMNVSTLELGDSALYLCASSVAQGTNYGYTFGSGTRLTVV.